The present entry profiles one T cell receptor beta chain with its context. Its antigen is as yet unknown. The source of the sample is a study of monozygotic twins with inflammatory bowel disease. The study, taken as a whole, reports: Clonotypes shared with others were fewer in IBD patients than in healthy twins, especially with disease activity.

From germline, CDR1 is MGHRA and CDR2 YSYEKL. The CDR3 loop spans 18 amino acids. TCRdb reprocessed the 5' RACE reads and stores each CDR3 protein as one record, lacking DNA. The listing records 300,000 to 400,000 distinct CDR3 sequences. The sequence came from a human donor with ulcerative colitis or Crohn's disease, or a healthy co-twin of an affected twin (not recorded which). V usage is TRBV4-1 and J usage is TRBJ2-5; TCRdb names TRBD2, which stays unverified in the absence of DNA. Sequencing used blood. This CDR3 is CASSQSTSGFMIQETQYF.